This TCR beta chain is from a study of tumor and adjacent non-tumor tissue in lung cancer. This sample's RNA came from whole unsorted tissue. Regarding this clonotype: Its antigen remains unknown.

The CDR3 length is 15 residues. Losses at the gene ends were 5 bases for V and 7 bases for J; bases not matched to a gene: 11. Findings and caveats of the study: Tumor tissue had significantly higher TCR diversity than normal lung. Tumor TCR diversity, when higher, was linked to shorter survival. In normal lung, the top 100 clones were significantly more dominant than in tumor.

The library came from three nested PCR rounds adapted from ARM-PCR protocols. TCRdb redid the calling of the multiplex PCR reads with MiXCR, one entry per CDR3 protein. The sample has under 140,000 distinct CDR3 sequences, around 82% seen once. The clonotype comes from a man aged 65-85 years with non-small cell lung cancer. The chain employs TRBV12-3 or TRBV12-4 and TRBJ2-5; TRBD1 agrees at 9 bases. The sequencing input was lung tumor tissue. The CDR3 sequence is CASSKTGGAWGTQYF. The CDR3, as DNA: TGTGCCAGCAGTAAAACAGGGGGCGCGTGGGGGACCCAGTACTTC.